This T cell receptor (beta chain) was identified in a study of control samples from healthy donors and cancer patients. Clones were read by immunoSEQ multiplex PCR, and TCRdb kept only the in-frame ones, dropping some. Among approximately 170,000 clones listed, 92% were seen once. Germline V gene sequence: CDR1 SGHNT, CDR2 YYREEE (reference sequence). This CDR3 spans 16 amino acids. Trimming removed 2 bases from V and 0 bases from J, with 11 bases in between. The V gene is TRBV5-4, the J gene TRBJ2-2, with D hard to call. The sample comprised blood. This TCR came from a young woman in good health. DNA for the CDR3: TGTGCCAGCAGCTTCAGCTCTGACGCGAACACCGGGGAGCTGTTTTTT. Translation gives CASSFSSDANTGELFF.